The sequence of this T cell receptor beta chain was determined in a study of blood T cell repertoires in COVID-19. This CDR3 region has 16 residues. Trimming cost V 3 bases and J 3 bases, with 18 bases left between them. CDR1 MDHEN and CDR2 SYDVKM come from the germline V gene. Produced via immunoSEQ multiplex PCR; TCRdb's table is partial and in-frame only. The table shows about 380,000 clones, with roughly 87% occurring only once. Participants came from about two dozen US areas, aged roughly 18 to 95 years. The chain combines TRBV28 with TRBJ2-7; D is possibly TRBD1 (6 bases). The receptor comes from a woman in her 30s who had recovered from COVID-19. The specimen was PBMCs or T cells enriched from blood (not recorded which). CDR3 region: CASSLAQGGTRYEQYF. CDR3 bases: TGTGCCAGCAGTTTGGCCCAAGGGGGTACCCGCTACGAGCAGTACTTC.